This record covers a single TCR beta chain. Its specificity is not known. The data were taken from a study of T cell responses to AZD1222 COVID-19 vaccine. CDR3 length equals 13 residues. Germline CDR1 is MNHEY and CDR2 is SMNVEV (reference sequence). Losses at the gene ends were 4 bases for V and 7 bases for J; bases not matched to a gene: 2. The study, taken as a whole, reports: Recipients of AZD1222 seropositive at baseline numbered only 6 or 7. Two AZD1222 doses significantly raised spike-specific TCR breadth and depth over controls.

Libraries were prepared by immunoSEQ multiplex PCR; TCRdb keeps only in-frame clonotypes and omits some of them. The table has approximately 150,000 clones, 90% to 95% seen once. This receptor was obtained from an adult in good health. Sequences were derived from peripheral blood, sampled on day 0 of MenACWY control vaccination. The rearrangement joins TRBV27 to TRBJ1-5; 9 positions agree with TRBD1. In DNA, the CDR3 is TGTGCCAGCAGTTGGGACAGGGCGCAGCCCCAGCATTTT. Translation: CASSWDRAQPQHF.